The rows below give T cell receptor beta chains drawn from one sample of a study of blood T cells in healthy people across ages. TCRdb fed the 5' RACE reads into MiXCR, producing one record per CDR3 protein. Among some 700,000 distinct CDR3 sequences listed, 35% to 45% were seen once. Material: blood. The origin of the receptors is a woman aged 60-70 years in good health. CDR3s include the opening cysteine and the closing phenylalanine or tryptophan. Each record gives: V gene, D gene, clone size, J gene, CDR3 DNA, CDR3 protein. The D gene is left open where the match is weak. The size entry is marked missing in some rows and otherwise reads once, few, many or a size class.

v_call: TRBV7-2
d_call: -
clone_size: -
j_call: TRBJ2-7
cdr3_nt: TGTGCCAGCAGCCCCCCCCCGAGCAACCACGAGCAGTACTTC
cdr3_aa: CASSPPPSNHEQYF

v_call: TRBV11-2
d_call: TRBD2
clone_size: -
j_call: TRBJ2-5
cdr3_nt: TGTGCCAGCAGCCACAGCTCGCGGGGGCAAGAGACCCAGTACTTC
cdr3_aa: CASSHSSRGQETQYF

v_call: TRBV20-1
d_call: -
clone_size: -
j_call: TRBJ1-1
cdr3_nt: TGCAGTGCCCAGGACACAATGAACACTGAAGCTTTCTTT
cdr3_aa: CSAQDTMNTEAFF

v_call: TRBV5-1
d_call: -
clone_size: few
j_call: TRBJ1-4
cdr3_nt: TGCGCCAGCAGCCTCAGTTGGAGGGAAGATGAAAAACTGTTTTTT
cdr3_aa: CASSLSWREDEKLFF

v_call: TRBV7-9
d_call: -
clone_size: -
j_call: TRBJ1-1
cdr3_nt: TGTGCCAGCAGGGCGGCGGGGGCTCCGAACACTGAAGCTTTCTTT
cdr3_aa: CASRAAGAPNTEAFF

v_call: TRBV6-2/TRBV6-3
d_call: -
clone_size: few
j_call: TRBJ2-7
cdr3_nt: TGTGCCAGCAGTCCGTCCGGACAGGGAGGGAAATACGAGCAGTACTTC
cdr3_aa: CASSPSGQGGKYEQYF

v_call: TRBV4-3
d_call: TRBD2
clone_size: few
j_call: TRBJ2-2
cdr3_nt: TGCGCCAGCAGCCAAGCGAGGACTAGCCCCACCGGGGAGCTGTTTTTT
cdr3_aa: CASSQARTSPTGELFF

v_call: TRBV5-4
d_call: -
clone_size: -
j_call: TRBJ2-3
cdr3_nt: TGTGCCAGCAACTCACCAGTGGATACGCAGTATTTT
cdr3_aa: CASNSPVDTQYF

v_call: TRBV7-9
d_call: TRBD1
clone_size: -
j_call: TRBJ2-3
cdr3_nt: TGTGCCAGCAGCATCGGACAGGAGAGCACAGATACGCAGTATTTT
cdr3_aa: CASSIGQESTDTQYF

v_call: TRBV7-2
d_call: -
clone_size: many
j_call: TRBJ1-2
cdr3_nt: TGTGCCAGCAGCTTAGGTTTTACAGGCTATGGCTACACCTTC
cdr3_aa: CASSLGFTGYGYTF

v_call: TRBV6-1
d_call: -
clone_size: -
j_call: TRBJ2-7
cdr3_nt: TGTGCCAGCAGTGAAGCTGGGAGGTACGAGCAGTACTTC
cdr3_aa: CASSEAGRYEQYF

v_call: TRBV12-3/TRBV12-4
d_call: TRBD2
clone_size: once
j_call: TRBJ2-5
cdr3_nt: TGTGCCAGCAGTCCCGGGATGGGGAGGGAAGAGACCCAGTACTTC
cdr3_aa: CASSPGMGREETQYF

v_call: TRBV20-1
d_call: TRBD1
clone_size: -
j_call: TRBJ2-5
cdr3_nt: TGCATTGCTAGGGGACAGCAAGAGACCCAGTACTTC
cdr3_aa: CIARGQQETQYF

v_call: TRBV6-5
d_call: -
clone_size: few
j_call: TRBJ2-3
cdr3_nt: TGTGCCAGCAGTTACTCGACCTCGGGTCGCACAGGGGATACGCAGTATTTT
cdr3_aa: CASSYSTSGRTGDTQYF

v_call: TRBV12-3/TRBV12-4
d_call: TRBD2
clone_size: -
j_call: TRBJ2-3
cdr3_nt: TGTGCCAACAGTTTGGGACTAGCGGGCACAGATACGCAGTATTTT
cdr3_aa: CANSLGLAGTDTQYF

v_call: TRBV7-2
d_call: -
clone_size: -
j_call: TRBJ2-5
cdr3_nt: TGTGCCAGCAGCTCCGGAAGGGTCTCCAAGCAGTACTTC
cdr3_aa: CASSSGRVSKQYF

v_call: TRBV5-1
d_call: -
clone_size: -
j_call: TRBJ2-1
cdr3_nt: TGCGCCAGCAGCTTGAACACAGGGGAGGATGAGCAGTTCTTC
cdr3_aa: CASSLNTGEDEQFF

v_call: TRBV7-9
d_call: -
clone_size: few
j_call: TRBJ2-1
cdr3_nt: TGTGCCAGCAGCCCAGCGGGCGGAATTTACAATGAGCAGTTCTTC
cdr3_aa: CASSPAGGIYNEQFF

v_call: TRBV21-1
d_call: -
clone_size: few
j_call: TRBJ1-2
cdr3_nt: TGTGCCAGCAGCCCCCCCGTAAGGGAGAATGGCTACACCTTC
cdr3_aa: CASSPPVRENGYTF

v_call: TRBV5-5
d_call: -
clone_size: -
j_call: TRBJ1-6
cdr3_nt: TGTGCCAGCAGCTTGGCCGGGGGGCGGAATCAGTTAAATTCACCCCTCCACTTT
cdr3_aa: CASSLAGGRNQLNSPLHF

v_call: TRBV10-3
d_call: TRBD1
clone_size: -
j_call: TRBJ1-2
cdr3_nt: TGTGCCATCAGTGAGTCCGGGACAGGGAGGTTTTTTTATGGCTACACCTTC
cdr3_aa: CAISESGTGRFFYGYTF

v_call: TRBV20-1
d_call: -
clone_size: -
j_call: TRBJ1-1
cdr3_nt: TGCAGTGCTAGGAGTCCGAACACTGAAGCTTTCTTT
cdr3_aa: CSARSPNTEAFF

v_call: TRBV7-9
d_call: TRBD2
clone_size: -
j_call: TRBJ2-2
cdr3_nt: TGTGCCAGCAGCTTAGCATCAGCGGGAGACACCGGGGAGCTGTTTTTT
cdr3_aa: CASSLASAGDTGELFF

v_call: TRBV11-1
d_call: TRBD2
clone_size: -
j_call: TRBJ2-7
cdr3_nt: TGTGCCAGCAGGCCCGGGGGGAGCTCCTACGAGCAGTACTTC
cdr3_aa: CASRPGGSSYEQYF

v_call: TRBV6-2/TRBV6-3
d_call: TRBD2
clone_size: -
j_call: TRBJ2-1
cdr3_nt: TGTGCCAGCAGTGACCCGGGACTAGCTGGGGGTACTGGGCAGTTCTTC
cdr3_aa: CASSDPGLAGGTGQFF

v_call: TRBV6-5
d_call: -
clone_size: -
j_call: TRBJ2-7
cdr3_nt: TGTACCAGCAGTCTGGGCAGGGGCTACGAGCAGTACTTC
cdr3_aa: CTSSLGRGYEQYF

v_call: TRBV28
d_call: -
clone_size: -
j_call: TRBJ1-1
cdr3_nt: TGTGCCAGCAATACGGACAGCGACACCACTGAAGCTTTCTTT
cdr3_aa: CASNTDSDTTEAFF

v_call: TRBV28
d_call: -
clone_size: few
j_call: TRBJ2-7
cdr3_nt: TGTGCCAGCACTCAGCCCGGGTTTCGGGACGAGCAGTACTTC
cdr3_aa: CASTQPGFRDEQYF

v_call: TRBV27
d_call: -
clone_size: few
j_call: TRBJ1-4
cdr3_nt: TGTGCCAGCAGTGAACTCAGGGCCTCTAATGAAAAACTGTTTTTT
cdr3_aa: CASSELRASNEKLFF

v_call: TRBV11-3
d_call: -
clone_size: -
j_call: TRBJ2-1
cdr3_nt: TGTGCCAGCAGTTCTGGGGGGTCGACTGCGGATGAGCAGTTCTTC
cdr3_aa: CASSSGGSTADEQFF

v_call: TRBV12-3/TRBV12-4
d_call: -
clone_size: -
j_call: TRBJ2-7
cdr3_nt: TGTGCCAGCAGCCGCCGGGACTGGTTCTCCTACGAGCAGTACTTC
cdr3_aa: CASSRRDWFSYEQYF

v_call: TRBV7-2
d_call: TRBD2
clone_size: -
j_call: TRBJ2-1
cdr3_nt: TGTGCCAGCAGCAGGGGGACTAGCGGGAGTAGTGGGAATGAGCAGTTCTTC
cdr3_aa: CASSRGTSGSSGNEQFF

v_call: TRBV6-6
d_call: -
clone_size: -
j_call: TRBJ2-7
cdr3_nt: TGTGCCAGGCGTTGGAGCGAATGGAGCTCCTACAATGAGCAGTACTTC
cdr3_aa: CARRWSEWSSYNEQYF

v_call: TRBV9
d_call: TRBD1
clone_size: few
j_call: TRBJ2-5
cdr3_nt: TGTGCCAGCAGCCCGACAGGGGGCTTCGAAGAGACCCAGTACTTC
cdr3_aa: CASSPTGGFEETQYF

v_call: TRBV4-2
d_call: -
clone_size: -
j_call: TRBJ2-6
cdr3_nt: TGTGCCAGCAGCCGCCAGACCACAGGGGCGGGGGGGGCCAACGTCCTGACTTTC
cdr3_aa: CASSRQTTGAGGANVLTF

v_call: TRBV29-1
d_call: TRBD1
clone_size: many
j_call: TRBJ2-3
cdr3_nt: TGCAGCCTCATTGGGACAGGGGCCACAGATACGCAGTATTTT
cdr3_aa: CSLIGTGATDTQYF

v_call: TRBV5-1
d_call: TRBD2
clone_size: few
j_call: TRBJ2-1
cdr3_nt: TGCGCCAGCAGCCTCTGGCGGGAGGGCCGCAATGAGCAGTTCTTC
cdr3_aa: CASSLWREGRNEQFF

v_call: TRBV9
d_call: TRBD2
clone_size: -
j_call: TRBJ2-1
cdr3_nt: TGTGCCAGCAGCGTAACGACTAGCGGGAGCTACAATGAGCAGTTCTTC
cdr3_aa: CASSVTTSGSYNEQFF

v_call: TRBV7-2
d_call: -
clone_size: -
j_call: TRBJ2-7
cdr3_nt: TGTGCCAGCAGCTTAGCGCGGGCGGGGGCCTACAATGAGCAGTACTTC
cdr3_aa: CASSLARAGAYNEQYF

v_call: TRBV6-1
d_call: -
clone_size: -
j_call: TRBJ2-5
cdr3_nt: TGTGCCAGCAGTATCTTTAACCAAGAGACCCAGTACTTC
cdr3_aa: CASSIFNQETQYF

v_call: TRBV12-3/TRBV12-4
d_call: -
clone_size: -
j_call: TRBJ2-7
cdr3_nt: TGTGCCAGCAGAGTGAGGGGAAATGAGCAGTACTTC
cdr3_aa: CASRVRGNEQYF

v_call: TRBV10-3
d_call: TRBD1
clone_size: many
j_call: TRBJ2-5
cdr3_nt: TGTGCCATCAGTGTTTCCGGGACAGGGGGCAAACAAGAGACCCAGTACTTC
cdr3_aa: CAISVSGTGGKQETQYF

v_call: TRBV7-2
d_call: TRBD1
clone_size: few
j_call: TRBJ1-3
cdr3_nt: TGTGCCAGCAGCATCGACAGGGCCCGGGCCATATATTTT
cdr3_aa: CASSIDRARAIYF

v_call: TRBV12-3/TRBV12-4
d_call: TRBD1
clone_size: -
j_call: TRBJ1-5
cdr3_nt: TGTGCCAGCAGCTCTAGGACAGGGCGGCTTAGCAATCAGCCCCAGCATTTT
cdr3_aa: CASSSRTGRLSNQPQHF

v_call: TRBV29-1
d_call: -
clone_size: -
j_call: TRBJ1-5
cdr3_nt: TGCAGCGTGTCCCAGGTCGGGGGCTCCAATCAGCCCCAGCATTTT
cdr3_aa: CSVSQVGGSNQPQHF

v_call: TRBV10-3
d_call: -
clone_size: -
j_call: TRBJ1-5
cdr3_nt: TGTGCCATCAGTATGGCAGAAAATCAGCCCCAGCATTTT
cdr3_aa: CAISMAENQPQHF

v_call: TRBV5-1
d_call: -
clone_size: few
j_call: TRBJ2-5
cdr3_nt: TGCGCCAGCAGCGATACGACAGGTGACCAAGAGACCCAGTACTTC
cdr3_aa: CASSDTTGDQETQYF

v_call: TRBV20-1
d_call: -
clone_size: -
j_call: TRBJ2-3
cdr3_nt: TGCAGGGCCGCTCCCGGGGGTTTAGTGACAGATACGCAGTATTTT
cdr3_aa: CRAAPGGLVTDTQYF

v_call: TRBV20-1
d_call: -
clone_size: many
j_call: TRBJ1-1
cdr3_nt: TGCAGTGCTAGAGATCGTCATAGGGGGGTGAACACTGAAGCTTTCTTT
cdr3_aa: CSARDRHRGVNTEAFF

v_call: TRBV3-1
d_call: TRBD1
clone_size: few
j_call: TRBJ1-3
cdr3_nt: TGTGCCAGCAGCCAAGGGACAGGGGCTGGAAACACCATATATTTT
cdr3_aa: CASSQGTGAGNTIYF

v_call: TRBV18
d_call: -
clone_size: -
j_call: TRBJ1-2
cdr3_nt: TGTGCCAGCTCACCATCGGCGGAGATTAACTATGGCTACACCTTC
cdr3_aa: CASSPSAEINYGYTF

v_call: TRBV19
d_call: -
clone_size: -
j_call: TRBJ1-2
cdr3_nt: TGTGCCAGTAGTATTCTCCATCCAGGAGGGGATGGCTACACCTTC
cdr3_aa: CASSILHPGGDGYTF

v_call: TRBV28
d_call: TRBD2
clone_size: few
j_call: TRBJ2-7
cdr3_nt: TGTGCCAGCAGTTTATGGAACGAGCGGGAACCTCCTATTAATTACGAGCAGTACTTC
cdr3_aa: CASSLWNEREPPINYEQYF

v_call: TRBV3-1
d_call: -
clone_size: -
j_call: TRBJ1-4
cdr3_nt: TGTGCCAGCAGCAGGGCCTTAGGGGATGAAAAACTGTTTTTT
cdr3_aa: CASSRALGDEKLFF

v_call: TRBV7-8
d_call: -
clone_size: -
j_call: TRBJ1-2
cdr3_nt: TGTGCCGGCAGCTTAGGGTTTAGCCAGGGCTACACCTTC
cdr3_aa: CAGSLGFSQGYTF

v_call: TRBV12-3/TRBV12-4
d_call: -
clone_size: -
j_call: TRBJ1-1
cdr3_nt: TGTGCCAGCACCGTCGAGGGGGGCCCTGAAGCTTTCTTT
cdr3_aa: CASTVEGGPEAFF

v_call: TRBV2
d_call: TRBD1
clone_size: -
j_call: TRBJ2-2
cdr3_nt: TGTGCCAGCAGTGGAGAGGGGGCAAACACCGGGGAGCTGTTTTTT
cdr3_aa: CASSGEGANTGELFF

v_call: TRBV28
d_call: TRBD2
clone_size: once
j_call: TRBJ2-7
cdr3_nt: TGTGCCAGCAGTTTGGATGGACTAGCTCCTTACGAGCAGTACTTC
cdr3_aa: CASSLDGLAPYEQYF

v_call: TRBV6-6
d_call: -
clone_size: -
j_call: TRBJ2-1
cdr3_nt: TGTGCCAGCAGGTACATGACACAGGGGACTTCTCGAAATGAGCAGTTCTTC
cdr3_aa: CASRYMTQGTSRNEQFF

v_call: TRBV6-2/TRBV6-3
d_call: TRBD1
clone_size: -
j_call: TRBJ2-2
cdr3_nt: TGTGCCAGCAGGAGACAGGGGTCTCGCACCGGGGAGCTGTTTTTT
cdr3_aa: CASRRQGSRTGELFF